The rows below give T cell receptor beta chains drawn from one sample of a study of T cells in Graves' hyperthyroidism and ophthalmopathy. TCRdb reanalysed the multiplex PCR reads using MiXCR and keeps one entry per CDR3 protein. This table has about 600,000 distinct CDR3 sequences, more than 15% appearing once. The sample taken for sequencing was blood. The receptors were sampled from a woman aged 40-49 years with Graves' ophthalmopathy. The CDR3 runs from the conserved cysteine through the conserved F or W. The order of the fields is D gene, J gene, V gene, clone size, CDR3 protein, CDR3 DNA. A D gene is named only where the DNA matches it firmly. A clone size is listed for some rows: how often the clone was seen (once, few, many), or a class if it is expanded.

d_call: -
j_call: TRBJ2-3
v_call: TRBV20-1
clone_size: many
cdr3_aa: CSARDLTHGTQYF
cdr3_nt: TGCAGTGCTAGAGATCTCACCCACGGTACGCAGTATTTT

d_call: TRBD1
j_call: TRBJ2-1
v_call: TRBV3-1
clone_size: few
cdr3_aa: CASSQDQNRGVNNEQFF
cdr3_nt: TGTGCCAGCAGCCAAGATCAGAACAGGGGAGTCAACAATGAGCAGTTCTTC

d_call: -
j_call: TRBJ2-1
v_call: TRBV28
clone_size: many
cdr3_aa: CASGYLEVGGEQFF
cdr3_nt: TGTGCCAGCGGCTACTTGGAGGTCGGTGGTGAGCAGTTCTTC

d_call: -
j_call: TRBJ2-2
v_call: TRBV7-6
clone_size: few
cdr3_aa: CASSLAGASSPGELFF
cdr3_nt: TGTGCCAGCAGCTTAGCAGGGGCCTCAAGCCCCGGGGAGCTGTTTTTT

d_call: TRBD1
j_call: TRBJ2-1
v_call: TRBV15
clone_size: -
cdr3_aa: CATSRGDSSSYNEQFF
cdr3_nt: TGTGCCACCAGCAGAGGGGACAGCAGCTCCTACAATGAGCAGTTCTTC

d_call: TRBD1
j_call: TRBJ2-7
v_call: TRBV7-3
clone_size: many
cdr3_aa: CASSNTGTGFYEQYF
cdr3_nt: TGTGCCAGCAGCAATACCGGGACAGGGTTTTACGAGCAGTACTTC

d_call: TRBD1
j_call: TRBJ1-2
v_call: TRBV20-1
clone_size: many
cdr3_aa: CSAQGTVPGYGYTF
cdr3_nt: TGCAGTGCTCAGGGGACAGTCCCGGGGTATGGCTACACCTTC

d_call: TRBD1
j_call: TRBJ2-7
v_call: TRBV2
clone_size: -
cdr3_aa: CASSLRTGQGMGEKYF
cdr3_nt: TGTGCCAGCAGCTTGAGAACCGGACAGGGGATGGGCGAGAAGTACTTC

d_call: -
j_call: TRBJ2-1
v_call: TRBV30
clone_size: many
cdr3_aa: CAWADSFNEQFF
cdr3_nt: TGTGCCTGGGCCGACAGCTTTAATGAGCAGTTCTTC

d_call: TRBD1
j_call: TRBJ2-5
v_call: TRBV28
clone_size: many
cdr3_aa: CASSPWTGVGETQYF
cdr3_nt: TGTGCCAGCAGTCCCTGGACAGGGGTGGGCGAGACCCAGTACTTC

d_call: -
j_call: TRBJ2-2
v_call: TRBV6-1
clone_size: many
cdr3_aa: CASSPVGRAGELFF
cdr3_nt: TGTGCCAGCAGTCCCGTGGGACGGGCCGGGGAGCTGTTTTTT

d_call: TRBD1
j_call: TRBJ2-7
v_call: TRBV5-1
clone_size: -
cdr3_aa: CTSRTGSGYEQYF
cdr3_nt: TGCACCAGCAGGACAGGGAGCGGCTACGAGCAGTACTTC

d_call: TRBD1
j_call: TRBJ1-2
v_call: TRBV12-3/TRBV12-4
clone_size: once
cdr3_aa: CASSLRQGYGYTF
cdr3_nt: TGTGCCAGCAGTCTCAGACAGGGATACGGCTACACCTTC

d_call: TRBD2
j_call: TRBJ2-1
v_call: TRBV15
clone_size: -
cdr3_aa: CATSAWTSGTYNEQFF
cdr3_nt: TGTGCCACCAGCGCCTGGACTAGCGGAACCTACAATGAGCAGTTCTTC

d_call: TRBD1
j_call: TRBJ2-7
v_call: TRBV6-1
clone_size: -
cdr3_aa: CASSYDRVTYEQYF
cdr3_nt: TGTGCCAGCAGTTATGACAGGGTAACCTACGAGCAGTACTTC

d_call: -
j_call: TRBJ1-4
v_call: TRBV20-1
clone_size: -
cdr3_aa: CSLPPGSTRTNEKLFF
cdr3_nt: TGCAGTCTACCCCCGGGGTCAACTCGCACTAATGAAAAACTGTTTTTT

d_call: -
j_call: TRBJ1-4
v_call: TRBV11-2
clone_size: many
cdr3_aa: CASRRDWEEKLFF
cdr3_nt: TGTGCCAGCAGGCGGGACTGGGAGGAAAAACTGTTTTTT

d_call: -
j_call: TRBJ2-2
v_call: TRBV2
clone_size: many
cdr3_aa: CASTGPFLGTGELFF
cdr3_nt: TGTGCCAGCACAGGACCCTTTCTTGGCACCGGGGAGCTGTTTTTT

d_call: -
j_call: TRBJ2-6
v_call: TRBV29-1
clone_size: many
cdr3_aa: CSVAEPYRTSNSGANVLTF
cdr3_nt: TGCAGCGTCGCGGAACCCTACCGGACGAGTAACTCTGGGGCCAACGTCCTGACTTTC

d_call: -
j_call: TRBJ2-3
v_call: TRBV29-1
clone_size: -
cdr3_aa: CSVPGAGSTDTQYF
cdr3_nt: TGCAGCGTCCCAGGGGCGGGTAGCACAGATACGCAGTATTTT

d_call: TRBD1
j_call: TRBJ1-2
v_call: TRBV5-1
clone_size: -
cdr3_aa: CASRSGTGNGYTF
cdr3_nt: TGCGCCAGCAGATCCGGGACAGGGAACGGCTACACCTTC

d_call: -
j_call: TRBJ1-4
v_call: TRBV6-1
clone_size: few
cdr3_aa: CASRDRGSNEKLFF
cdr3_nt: TGTGCCAGCAGAGATAGGGGGTCGAATGAAAAACTGTTTTTT

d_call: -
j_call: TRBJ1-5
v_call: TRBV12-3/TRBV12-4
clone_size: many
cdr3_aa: CASSSRGKYQPQHF
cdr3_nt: TGTGCCAGCAGTTCCCGGGGGAAGTATCAGCCCCAGCATTTT

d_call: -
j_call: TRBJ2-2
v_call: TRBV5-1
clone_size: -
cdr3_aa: CASSNGGPNTGELFF
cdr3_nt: TGCGCCAGCAGCAACGGAGGGCCGAACACCGGGGAGCTGTTTTTT

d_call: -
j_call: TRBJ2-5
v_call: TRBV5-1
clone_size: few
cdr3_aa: CASRRAGQKETQYF
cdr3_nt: TGCGCCAGCAGAAGGGCAGGACAGAAAGAGACCCAGTACTTC

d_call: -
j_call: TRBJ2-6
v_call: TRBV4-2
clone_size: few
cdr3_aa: CASSQEAQGSGANVLTF
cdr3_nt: TGTGCCAGCAGCCAAGAGGCTCAGGGCTCTGGGGCCAACGTCCTGACTTTC

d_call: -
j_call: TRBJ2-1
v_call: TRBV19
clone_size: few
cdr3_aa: CASSNPTSYNEQFF
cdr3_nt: TGTGCCAGTAGTAATCCGACCTCCTACAATGAGCAGTTCTTC

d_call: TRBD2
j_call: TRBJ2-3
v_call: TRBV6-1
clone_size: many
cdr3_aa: CASSPRTSGWSTDTQYF
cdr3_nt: TGTGCCAGCAGTCCGAGGACTAGCGGGTGGAGCACAGATACGCAGTATTTT

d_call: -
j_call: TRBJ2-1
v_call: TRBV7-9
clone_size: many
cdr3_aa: CASSGPEGVLLSNEQFF
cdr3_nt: TGTGCCAGCAGCGGACCAGAGGGGGTCCTACTTAGCAATGAGCAGTTCTTC

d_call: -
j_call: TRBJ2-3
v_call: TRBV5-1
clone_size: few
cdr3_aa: CASKVPGAGSTDTQYF
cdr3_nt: TGCGCCAGCAAGGTACCGGGGGCTGGGAGCACAGATACGCAGTATTTT

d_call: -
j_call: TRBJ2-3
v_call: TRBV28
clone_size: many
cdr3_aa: CASSAPGLSTDTQYF
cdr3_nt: TGTGCCAGCAGTGCCCCGGGACTCAGCACAGATACGCAGTATTTT

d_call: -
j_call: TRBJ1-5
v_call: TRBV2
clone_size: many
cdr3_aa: CASSYRQETSNQPQHF
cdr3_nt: TGTGCCAGCAGCTACCGACAGGAAACGAGCAATCAGCCCCAGCATTTT

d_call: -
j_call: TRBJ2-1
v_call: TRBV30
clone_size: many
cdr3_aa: CAWSSLGHEQFF
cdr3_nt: TGTGCCTGGAGTTCCCTGGGGCATGAGCAGTTCTTC

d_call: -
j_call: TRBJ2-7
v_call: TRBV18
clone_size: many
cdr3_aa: CASSPSALTVSYEQYF
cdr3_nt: TGTGCCAGCTCACCGTCTGCGCTTACCGTCTCCTACGAGCAGTACTTC

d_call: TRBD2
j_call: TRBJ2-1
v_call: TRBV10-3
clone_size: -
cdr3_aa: CAIRKPGTSGGPGMNEQFF
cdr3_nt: TGTGCCATCAGAAAGCCAGGGACTAGCGGGGGGCCGGGGATGAATGAGCAGTTCTTC

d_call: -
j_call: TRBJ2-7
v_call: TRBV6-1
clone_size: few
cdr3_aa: CATQTATASYEQYF
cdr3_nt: TGTGCCACCCAGACGGCGACAGCCAGCTACGAGCAGTACTTC

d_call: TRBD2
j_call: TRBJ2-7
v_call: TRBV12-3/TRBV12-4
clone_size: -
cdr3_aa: CASSRGLAGASEQYF
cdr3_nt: TGTGCCAGCAGCCGGGGACTAGCGGGAGCCAGTGAGCAGTACTTC

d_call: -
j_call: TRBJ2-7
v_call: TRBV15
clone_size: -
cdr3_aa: CATSRDPRGEQYF
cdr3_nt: TGTGCCACCAGCAGAGATCCCCGTGGTGAGCAGTACTTC

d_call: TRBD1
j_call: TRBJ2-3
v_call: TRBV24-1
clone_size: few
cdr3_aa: CATSDTGARGDTQYF
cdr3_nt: TGTGCCACCAGTGATACAGGGGCCCGCGGAGATACGCAGTATTTT

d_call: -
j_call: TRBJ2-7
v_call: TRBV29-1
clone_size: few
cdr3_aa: CSVELDNYEQYF
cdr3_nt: TGCAGCGTTGAACTGGACAACTACGAGCAGTACTTC

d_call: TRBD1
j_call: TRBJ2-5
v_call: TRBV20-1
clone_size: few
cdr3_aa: CSARELGQGLVETQYF
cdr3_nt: TGCAGTGCTAGAGAACTGGGACAGGGGTTGGTAGAGACCCAGTACTTC

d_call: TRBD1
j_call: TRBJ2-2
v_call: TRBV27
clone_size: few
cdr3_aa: CASSLFSRGRVAGELFF
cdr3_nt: TGTGCCAGCAGTTTATTTTCCAGGGGGCGTGTTGCCGGGGAGCTGTTTTTT

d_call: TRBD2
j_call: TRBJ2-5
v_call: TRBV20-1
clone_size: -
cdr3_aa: CSGASSGRLGTQYF
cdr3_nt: TGCAGTGGGGCGTCTAGCGGGAGGTTAGGGACCCAGTACTTC

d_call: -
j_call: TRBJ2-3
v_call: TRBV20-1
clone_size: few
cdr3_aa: CSAYRVGDTQYF
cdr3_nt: TGCAGTGCTTATAGGGTTGGAGATACGCAGTATTTT

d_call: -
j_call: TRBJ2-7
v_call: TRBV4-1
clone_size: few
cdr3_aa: CASSQEAGGSSYEQYF
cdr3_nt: TGCGCCAGCAGCCAAGAAGCAGGAGGGAGCTCCTACGAGCAGTACTTC

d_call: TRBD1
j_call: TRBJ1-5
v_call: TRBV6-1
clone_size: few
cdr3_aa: CASSGGTDFNQPQHF
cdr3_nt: TGTGCCAGCAGTGGGGGGACAGACTTCAATCAGCCCCAGCATTTT

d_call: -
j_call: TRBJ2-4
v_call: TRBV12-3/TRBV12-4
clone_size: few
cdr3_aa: CASSLYEQGKNIQYF
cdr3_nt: TGTGCCAGCAGTTTATACGAACAGGGCAAAAACATTCAGTACTTC

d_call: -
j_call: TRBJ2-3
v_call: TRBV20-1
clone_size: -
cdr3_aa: CSARSLADKDTQYF
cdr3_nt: TGCAGTGCTAGATCCTTGGCAGACAAGGATACGCAGTATTTT

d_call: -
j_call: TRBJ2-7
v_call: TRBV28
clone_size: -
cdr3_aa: CASSIPLGGNLYEQYF
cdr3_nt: TGTGCCAGCAGTATCCCTTTAGGCGGGAACCTCTACGAGCAGTACTTC

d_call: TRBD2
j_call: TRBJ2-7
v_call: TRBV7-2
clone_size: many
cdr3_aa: CASSLNGGEGYEQYF
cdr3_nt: TGTGCCAGCAGCTTAAATGGGGGGGAGGGCTACGAGCAGTACTTC

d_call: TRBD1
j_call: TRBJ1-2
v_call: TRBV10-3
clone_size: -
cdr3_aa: CAISGTGDGYTF
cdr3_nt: TGTGCCATCAGTGGGACAGGGGATGGCTACACCTTC